This is a list of T cell receptor beta chains from one sample in a study of shared clonotypes between healthy human individuals. The data were produced by immunoSEQ multiplex PCR, yet TCRdb's version contains in-frame clones alone and is incomplete. The sample shows millions of clones, about 92% of them seen only once. The sequenced sample consisted of naive CD4+ T cells from PBMCs. These TCRs come from a man younger than 35 in good health. Some clones in this sample may be carry-over from other donors' samples. The CDR3 runs from the conserved cysteine through the conserved F or W. Fields, in order: J gene, clone size, D gene, V gene, CDR3 length, CDR3 protein, CDR3 DNA. The D gene is left open where the match is weak. A row's size may be missing; if present it is once, few, many or a size class.

TRBJ2-7 | NA | NA | TRBV11-2 | 15 | CASSRIGSQAYEQYF | TGTGCCAGCAGCCGAATAGGGAGCCAGGCCTACGAGCAGTACTTC
TRBJ1-1 | few | NA | TRBV2 | 13 | CASIFEVGTEAFF | TGTGCCAGCATCTTTGAGGTCGGCACTGAAGCTTTCTTT
TRBJ1-1 | NA | NA | TRBV6-5 | 14 | CASSYWGADTEAFF | TGTGCCAGCAGTTACTGGGGGGCGGACACTGAAGCTTTCTTT
TRBJ2-7 | NA | TRBD2 | TRBV28 | 16 | CASSGAGAGGPYEQYF | TGTGCCAGCAGTGGGGCCGGAGCGGGAGGGCCCTACGAGCAGTACTTC
TRBJ2-1 | NA | TRBD2 | TRBV9 | 18 | CASSLSLMGLAGVNEQFF | TGTGCCAGCAGCCTATCACTGATGGGACTAGCGGGAGTCAATGAGCAGTTCTTC
TRBJ1-5 | NA | NA | TRBV7-9 | 13 | CASSLVGNQPQHF | TGTGCCAGCAGCTTAGTGGGAAATCAGCCCCAGCATTTT
TRBJ2-7 | NA | NA | TRBV5-1 | 14 | CASSTGKGVYEQYF | TGCGCCAGCAGCACGGGAAAGGGAGTCTACGAGCAGTACTTC
TRBJ2-5 | NA | NA | TRBV6-5 | 13 | CASRRTAQETQYF | TGTGCCAGCAGGAGGACAGCCCAAGAGACCCAGTACTTC
TRBJ2-5 | NA | NA | TRBV6-5 | 13 | CASSYGLAQTQYF | TGTGCCAGCAGTTACGGGCTAGCCCAGACCCAGTACTTC
TRBJ1-2 | NA | NA | TRBV6-5 | 14 | CASTQAGRNYGYTF | TGTGCCAGCACCCAGGCAGGGCGTAACTATGGCTACACCTTC
TRBJ2-2 | NA | NA | TRBV10-3 | 15 | CAISVQDSSAGELFF | TGTGCCATCAGTGTCCAAGACTCAAGCGCCGGGGAGCTGTTTTTT
TRBJ2-6 | NA | NA | TRBV28 | 17 | CASSTRTTASGANVLTF | TGTGCCAGCAGTACCCGGACTACAGCCTCTGGGGCCAACGTCCTGACTTTC
TRBJ1-2 | NA | TRBD1 | TRBV18 | 18 | CASSPLSAGGSSNYGYTF | TGTGCCAGCTCACCACTATCGGCAGGGGGGTCTTCTAACTATGGCTACACCTTC
TRBJ2-7 | NA | NA | TRBV14 | 13 | CASSQIAANEQYF | TGTGCCAGCAGCCAAATAGCCGCCAACGAGCAGTACTTC
TRBJ2-3 | once | NA | TRBV7-9 | 15 | CASSLQGIATDTQYF | TGTGCCAGCAGCTTACAGGGAATAGCTACAGATACGCAGTATTTT
TRBJ2-3 | NA | TRBD1 | TRBV11-3 | 15 | CASSPGTGHTDTQYF | TGTGCCAGCAGCCCCGGGACAGGACACACAGATACGCAGTATTTT
TRBJ2-7 | NA | TRBD2 | TRBV28 | 17 | CASSPGGLAGGLYEQYF | TGTGCCAGCAGTCCCGGTGGACTAGCGGGAGGACTCTACGAGCAGTACTTC
TRBJ1-3 | once | NA | TRBV5-1 | 15 | CASSLEGVTGNTIYF | TGCGCCAGCAGCTTGGAGGGGGTGACTGGAAACACCATATATTTT
TRBJ1-2 | NA | NA | TRBV5-1 | 12 | CASSLLGYGYTF | TGCGCCAGCAGCTTGCTCGGTTATGGCTACACCTTC
TRBJ2-7 | NA | TRBD2 | TRBV29-1 | 12 | CSVEGLAGEQYF | TGCAGCGTTGAAGGACTAGCAGGCGAGCAGTACTTC
TRBJ2-7 | NA | NA | TRBV14 | 14 | CASSQLLGPYEQYF | TGTGCCAGCAGCCAATTGTTGGGGCCCTACGAGCAGTACTTC
TRBJ1-5 | few | NA | TRBV7-9 | 18 | CASSLGVQGQMGNQPQHF | TGTGCCAGCAGCTTAGGAGTACAGGGCCAGATGGGCAATCAGCCCCAGCATTTT
TRBJ1-4 | NA | NA | TRBV5-4 | 13 | CASSLNADEKLFF | TGTGCCAGCAGCTTGAATGCTGATGAAAAACTGTTTTTT
TRBJ2-7 | NA | NA | TRBV5-1 | 14 | CASSPSTGFYEQYF | TGCGCCAGCAGCCCTTCGACGGGTTTCTACGAGCAGTACTTC
TRBJ2-5 | NA | TRBD1 | TRBV2 | 12 | CASKGGWETQYF | TGTGCCAGCAAAGGGGGCTGGGAGACCCAGTACTTC
TRBJ2-7 | NA | NA | TRBV27 | 12 | CASSDLVHEQYF | TGTGCCAGCAGCGACCTCGTCCACGAGCAGTACTTC